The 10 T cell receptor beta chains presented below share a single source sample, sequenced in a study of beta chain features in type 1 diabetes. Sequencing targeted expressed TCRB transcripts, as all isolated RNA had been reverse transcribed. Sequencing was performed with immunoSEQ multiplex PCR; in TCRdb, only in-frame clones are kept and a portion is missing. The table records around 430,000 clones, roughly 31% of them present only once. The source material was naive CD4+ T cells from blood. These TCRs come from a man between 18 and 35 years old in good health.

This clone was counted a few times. Here the CDR3 DNA reads TGTGCCAGCAGTTTCCGGGAGGTGTACAATGAGCAGTTCTTC. Translated, it gives CASSFREVYNEQFF. The rearrangement links TRBV28 to TRBJ2-1; 7 bases are a match to TRBD2. Trimming took 3 bases from V and 4 from J; bases not matched to a gene: 3. The CDR3 is 14 amino acids. CDR1 and CDR2 (germline): MDHEN, SYDVKM.

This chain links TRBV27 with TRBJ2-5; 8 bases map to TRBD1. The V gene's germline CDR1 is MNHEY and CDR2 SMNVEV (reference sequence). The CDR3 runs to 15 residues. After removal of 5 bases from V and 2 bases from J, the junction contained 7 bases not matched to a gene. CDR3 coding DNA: TGTGCCAGCAGTGCGAGGACAGGGTGGCAAGAGACCCAGTACTTC. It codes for CASSARTGWQETQYF.

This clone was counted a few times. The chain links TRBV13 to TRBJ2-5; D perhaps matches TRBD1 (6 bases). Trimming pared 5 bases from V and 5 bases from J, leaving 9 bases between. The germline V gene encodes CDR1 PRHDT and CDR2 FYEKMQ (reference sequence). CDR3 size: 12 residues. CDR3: CASSGTSETQYF. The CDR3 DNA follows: TGTGCCAGCAGCGGGACATCGGAGACCCAGTACTTC.

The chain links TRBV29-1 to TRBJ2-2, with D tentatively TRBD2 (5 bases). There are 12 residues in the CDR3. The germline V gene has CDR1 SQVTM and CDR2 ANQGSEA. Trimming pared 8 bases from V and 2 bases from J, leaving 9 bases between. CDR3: CSMRTNTGELFF. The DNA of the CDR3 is TGCAGCATGAGGACTAACACCGGGGAGCTGTTTTTT.

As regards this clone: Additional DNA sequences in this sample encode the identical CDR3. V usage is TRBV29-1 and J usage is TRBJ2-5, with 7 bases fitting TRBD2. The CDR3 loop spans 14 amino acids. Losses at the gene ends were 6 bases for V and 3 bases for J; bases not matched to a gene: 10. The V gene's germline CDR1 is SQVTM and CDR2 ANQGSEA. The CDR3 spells CSVALADGEETQYF. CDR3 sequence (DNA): TGCAGCGTCGCGCTAGCGGATGGGGAAGAGACCCAGTACTTC.

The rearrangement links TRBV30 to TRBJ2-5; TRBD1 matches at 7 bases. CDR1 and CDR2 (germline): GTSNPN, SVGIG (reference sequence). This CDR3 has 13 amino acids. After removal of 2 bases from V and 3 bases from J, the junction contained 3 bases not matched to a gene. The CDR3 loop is CAWSRDSKETQYF. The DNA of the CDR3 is TGTGCCTGGAGTCGGGACAGTAAAGAGACCCAGTACTTC.

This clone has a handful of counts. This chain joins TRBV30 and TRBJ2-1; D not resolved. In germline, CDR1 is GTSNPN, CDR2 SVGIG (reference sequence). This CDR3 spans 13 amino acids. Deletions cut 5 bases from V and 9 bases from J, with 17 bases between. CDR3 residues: CAWSPFRRAEQFF. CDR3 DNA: TGTGCCTGGTCCCCCTTCAGAAGGGCTGAGCAGTTCTTC.

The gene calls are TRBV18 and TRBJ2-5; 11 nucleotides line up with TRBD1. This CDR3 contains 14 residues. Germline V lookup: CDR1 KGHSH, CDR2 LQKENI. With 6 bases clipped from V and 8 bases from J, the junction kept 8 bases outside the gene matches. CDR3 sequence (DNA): TGTGCCAGCTCGCCGGACAGGGGGCCGGATACCCAGTACTTC. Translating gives CASSPDRGPDTQYF.

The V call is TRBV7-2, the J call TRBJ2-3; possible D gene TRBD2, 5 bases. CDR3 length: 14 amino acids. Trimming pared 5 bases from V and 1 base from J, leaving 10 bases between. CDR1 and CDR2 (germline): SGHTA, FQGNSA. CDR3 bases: TGTGCCAGCAGCCCCTCCGGGGGCACAGATACGCAGTATTTT. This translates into CASSPSGGTDTQYF.

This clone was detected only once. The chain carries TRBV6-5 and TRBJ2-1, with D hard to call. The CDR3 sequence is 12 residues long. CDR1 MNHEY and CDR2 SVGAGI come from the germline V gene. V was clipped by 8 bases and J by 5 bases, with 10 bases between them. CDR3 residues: CASGWRNNEQFF. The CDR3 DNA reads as TGTGCCAGCGGGTGGCGAAACAATGAGCAGTTCTTC.